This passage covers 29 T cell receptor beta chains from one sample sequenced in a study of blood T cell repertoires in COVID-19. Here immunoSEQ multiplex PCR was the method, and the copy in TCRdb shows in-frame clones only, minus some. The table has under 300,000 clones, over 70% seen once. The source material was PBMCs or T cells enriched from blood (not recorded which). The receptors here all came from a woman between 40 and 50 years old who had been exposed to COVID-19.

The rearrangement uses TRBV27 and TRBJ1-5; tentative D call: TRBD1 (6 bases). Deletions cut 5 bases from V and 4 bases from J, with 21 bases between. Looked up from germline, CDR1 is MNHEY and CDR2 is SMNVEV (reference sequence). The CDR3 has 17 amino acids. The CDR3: CASSPRGGTALNQPQHF. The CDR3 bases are TGTGCCAGCAGTCCGAGGGGGGGGACGGCCCTTAATCAGCCCCAGCATTTT.

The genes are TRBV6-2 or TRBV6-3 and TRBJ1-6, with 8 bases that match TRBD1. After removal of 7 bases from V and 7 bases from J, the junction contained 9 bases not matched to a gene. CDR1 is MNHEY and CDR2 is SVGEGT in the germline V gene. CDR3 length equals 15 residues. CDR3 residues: CASIPTGTGNSPLHF. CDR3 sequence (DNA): TGTGCCAGCATCCCAACCGGGACAGGAAATTCACCCCTCCACTTT.

The CDR3 here is CASSHRTGRDTEAFF. Written as DNA, the CDR3 is TGCGCCAGCAGCCATAGAACCGGTCGGGACACTGAAGCTTTCTTT. This chain joins TRBV4-1 and TRBJ1-1; the D is unclear. Germline lookup yields CDR1 MGHRA and CDR2 YSYEKL. Trimming took off 3 bases at V and 3 bases at J, with 14 bases between the two ends. The length of the CDR3 is 15 residues.

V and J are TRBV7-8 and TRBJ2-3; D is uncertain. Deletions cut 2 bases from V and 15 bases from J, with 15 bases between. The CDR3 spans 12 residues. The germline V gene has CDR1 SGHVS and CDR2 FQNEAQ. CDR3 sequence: CASSLRDNPPYF. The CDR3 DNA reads TGTGCCAGCAGCTTAAGAGACAACCCACCCTATTTT.

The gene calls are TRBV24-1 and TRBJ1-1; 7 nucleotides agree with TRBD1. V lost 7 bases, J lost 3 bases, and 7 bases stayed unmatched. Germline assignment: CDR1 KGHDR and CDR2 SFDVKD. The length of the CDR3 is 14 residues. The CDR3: CATRTGFEDTEAFF. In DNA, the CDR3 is TGTGCCACCAGGACAGGGTTTGAGGACACTGAAGCTTTCTTT.

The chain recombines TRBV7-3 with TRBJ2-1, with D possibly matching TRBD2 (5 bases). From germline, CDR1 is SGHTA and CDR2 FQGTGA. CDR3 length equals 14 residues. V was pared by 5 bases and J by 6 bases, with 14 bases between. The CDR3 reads CASSPKRTGNEQFF. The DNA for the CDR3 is TGTGCCAGCAGCCCAAAAAGGACTGGCAATGAGCAGTTCTTC.

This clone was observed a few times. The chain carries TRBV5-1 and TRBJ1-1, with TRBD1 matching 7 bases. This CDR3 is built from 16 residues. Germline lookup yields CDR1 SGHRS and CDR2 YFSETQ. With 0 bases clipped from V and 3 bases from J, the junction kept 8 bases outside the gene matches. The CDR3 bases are TGCGCCAGCAGCTTGGGACTCGGCAGGGGGGACACTGAAGCTTTCTTT. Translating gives CASSLGLGRGDTEAFF.

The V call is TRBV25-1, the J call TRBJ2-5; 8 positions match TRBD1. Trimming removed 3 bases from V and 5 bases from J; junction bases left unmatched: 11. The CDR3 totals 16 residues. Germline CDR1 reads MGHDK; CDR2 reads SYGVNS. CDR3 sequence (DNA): TGTGCCAGCAGTGATCCAGGGGGCGCGGTACAGGAGACCCAGTACTTC. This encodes CASSDPGGAVQETQYF.

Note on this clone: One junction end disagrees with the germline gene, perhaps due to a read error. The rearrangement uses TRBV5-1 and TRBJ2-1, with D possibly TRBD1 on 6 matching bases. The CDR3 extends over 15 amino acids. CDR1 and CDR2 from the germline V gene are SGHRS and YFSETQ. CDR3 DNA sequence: TGCGCCAGCAGCTCAACAGGGCCCTCCCACAATGAGCAGTTCTTC. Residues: CASSSTGPSHNEQFF. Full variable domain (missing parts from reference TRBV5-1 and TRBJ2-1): KAGVTQTPRYLIKTRGQQVTLSCSPISGHRSVSWYQQTPGQGLQFLFEYFSETQRNKGNFPGRFSGRQFSNSRSEMNVSTLELGDSALYLCASSSTGPSHNEQFFGPGTRLTVL.

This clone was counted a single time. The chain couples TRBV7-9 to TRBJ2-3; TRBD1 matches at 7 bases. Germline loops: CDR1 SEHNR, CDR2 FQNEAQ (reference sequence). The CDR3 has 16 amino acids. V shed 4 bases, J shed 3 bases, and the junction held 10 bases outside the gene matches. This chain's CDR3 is CASSSPLGGETDTQYF. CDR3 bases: TGTGCCAGCAGCTCCCCCCTAGGGGGCGAAACAGATACGCAGTATTTT.

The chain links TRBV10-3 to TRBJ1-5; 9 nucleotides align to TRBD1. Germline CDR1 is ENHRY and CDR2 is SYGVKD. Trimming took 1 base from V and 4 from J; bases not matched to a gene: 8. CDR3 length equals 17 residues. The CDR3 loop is CAISELLSGTGNQPQHF. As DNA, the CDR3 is TGTGCCATCAGTGAGTTACTCTCCGGGACAGGGAATCAGCCCCAGCATTTT.

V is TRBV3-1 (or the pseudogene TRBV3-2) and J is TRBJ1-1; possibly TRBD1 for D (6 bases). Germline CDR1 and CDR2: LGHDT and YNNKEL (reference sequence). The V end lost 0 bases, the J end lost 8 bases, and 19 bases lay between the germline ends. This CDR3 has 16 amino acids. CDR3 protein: CASSQEDQGKEREAFF. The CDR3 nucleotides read TGTGCCAGCAGCCAAGAGGATCAGGGGAAAGAAAGGGAAGCTTTCTTT.

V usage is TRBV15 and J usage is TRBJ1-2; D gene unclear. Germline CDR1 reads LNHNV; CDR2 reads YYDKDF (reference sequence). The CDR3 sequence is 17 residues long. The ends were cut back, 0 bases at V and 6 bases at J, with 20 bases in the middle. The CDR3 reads CATSRDKYLLGDDGYTF. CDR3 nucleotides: TGTGCCACCAGCAGAGATAAGTACCTCCTAGGAGACGATGGCTACACCTTC.

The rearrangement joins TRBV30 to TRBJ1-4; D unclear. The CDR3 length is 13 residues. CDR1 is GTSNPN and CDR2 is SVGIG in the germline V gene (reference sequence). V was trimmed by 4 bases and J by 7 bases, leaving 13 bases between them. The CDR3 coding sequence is TGTGCCTGGACTGGGCAGAACCTTGAAAAACTGTTTTTT. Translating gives CAWTGQNLEKLFF.

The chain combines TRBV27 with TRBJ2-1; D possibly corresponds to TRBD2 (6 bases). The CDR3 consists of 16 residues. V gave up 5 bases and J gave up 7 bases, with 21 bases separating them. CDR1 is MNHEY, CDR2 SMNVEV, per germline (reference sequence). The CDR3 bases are TGTGCCAGCAGTGACCCCCGGGCTGGGGCGGGGAATGAGCAGTTCTTC. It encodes CASSDPRAGAGNEQFF.

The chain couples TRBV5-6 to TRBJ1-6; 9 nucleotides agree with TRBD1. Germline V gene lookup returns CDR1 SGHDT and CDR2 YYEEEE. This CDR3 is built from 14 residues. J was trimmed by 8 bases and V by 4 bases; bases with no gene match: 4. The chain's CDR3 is CASSPGQGHSPLHF. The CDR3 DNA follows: TGTGCCAGCAGCCCTGGACAGGGGCATTCACCCCTCCACTTT.

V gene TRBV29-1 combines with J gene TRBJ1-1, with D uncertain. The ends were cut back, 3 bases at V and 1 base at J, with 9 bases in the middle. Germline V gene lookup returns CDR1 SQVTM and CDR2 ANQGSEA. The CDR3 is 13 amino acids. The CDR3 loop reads CSVDSLSNTEAFF. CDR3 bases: TGCAGCGTTGACAGTCTCTCGAACACTGAAGCTTTCTTT. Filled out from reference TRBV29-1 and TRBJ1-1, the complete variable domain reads SAVISQKPSRDICQRGTSLTIQCQVDSQVTMMFWYRQQPGQSLTLIATANQGSEATYESGFVIDKFPISRPNLTFSTLTVSNMSPEDSSIYLCSVDSLSNTEAFFGQGTRLTVV.

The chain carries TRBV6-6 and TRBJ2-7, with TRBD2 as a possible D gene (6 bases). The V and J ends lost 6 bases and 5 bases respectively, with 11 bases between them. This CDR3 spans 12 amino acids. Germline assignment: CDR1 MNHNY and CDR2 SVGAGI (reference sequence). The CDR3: CASRNGTDEQYV. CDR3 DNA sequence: TGTGCCAGCAGAAACGGGACTGACGAGCAGTACGTC.

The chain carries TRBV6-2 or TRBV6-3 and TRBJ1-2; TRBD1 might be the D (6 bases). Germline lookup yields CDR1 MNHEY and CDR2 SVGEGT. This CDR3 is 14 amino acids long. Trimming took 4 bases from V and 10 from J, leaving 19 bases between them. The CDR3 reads CASSFGPGTGTYTF. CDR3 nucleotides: TGTGCCAGCAGTTTTGGCCCTGGAACAGGGACCTACACCTTC.

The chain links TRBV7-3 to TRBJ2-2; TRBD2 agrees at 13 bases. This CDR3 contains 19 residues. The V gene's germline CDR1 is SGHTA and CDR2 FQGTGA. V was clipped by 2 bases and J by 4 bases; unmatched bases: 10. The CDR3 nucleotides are TGTGCCAGCAGCTTAGTGAGGACTAGCGGGAGATCGGTCACCGGGGAGCTGTTTTTT. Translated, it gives CASSLVRTSGRSVTGELFF.

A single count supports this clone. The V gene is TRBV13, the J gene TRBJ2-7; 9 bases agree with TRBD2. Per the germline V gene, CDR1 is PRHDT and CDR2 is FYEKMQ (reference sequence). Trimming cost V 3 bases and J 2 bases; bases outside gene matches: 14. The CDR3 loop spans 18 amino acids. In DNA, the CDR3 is TGTGCCAGCAGCTTCCAACTACCAGATAGACTAGCGGCCTACGAGCAGTACGTC. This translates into CASSFQLPDRLAAYEQYV.

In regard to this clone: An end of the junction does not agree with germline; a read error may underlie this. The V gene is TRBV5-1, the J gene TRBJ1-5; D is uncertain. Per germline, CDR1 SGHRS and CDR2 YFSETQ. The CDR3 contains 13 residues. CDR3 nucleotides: TGTGCCAGCAGCTTGGCAGGTACTCAGCCCCAGCATTTT. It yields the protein CASSLAGTQPQHF.

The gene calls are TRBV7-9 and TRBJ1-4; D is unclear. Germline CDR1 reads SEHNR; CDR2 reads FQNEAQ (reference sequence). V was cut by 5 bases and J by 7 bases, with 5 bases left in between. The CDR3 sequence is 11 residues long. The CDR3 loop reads CASSPGEKLFF. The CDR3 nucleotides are TGTGCCAGCAGCCCGGGTGAAAAACTGTTTTTT.

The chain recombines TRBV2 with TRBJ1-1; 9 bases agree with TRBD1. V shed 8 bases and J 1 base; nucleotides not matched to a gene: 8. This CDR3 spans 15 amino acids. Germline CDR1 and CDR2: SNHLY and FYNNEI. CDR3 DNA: TGTGCCAGCCGGTCTAGGACAGGGGCGAACACTGAAGCTTTCTTT. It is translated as CASRSRTGANTEAFF.

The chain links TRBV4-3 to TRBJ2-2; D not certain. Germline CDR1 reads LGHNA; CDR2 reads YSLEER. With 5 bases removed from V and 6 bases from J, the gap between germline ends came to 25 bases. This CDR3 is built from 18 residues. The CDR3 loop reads CASSNRRNQLEVAGELFF. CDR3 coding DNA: TGCGCCAGCAGCAATCGAAGGAACCAACTCGAGGTAGCCGGGGAGCTGTTTTTT.

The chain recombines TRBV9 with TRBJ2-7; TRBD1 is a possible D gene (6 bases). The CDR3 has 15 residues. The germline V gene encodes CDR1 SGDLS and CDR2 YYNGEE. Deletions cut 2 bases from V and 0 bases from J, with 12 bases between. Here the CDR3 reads CASSVQGQSSYEQYF. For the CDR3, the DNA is TGTGCCAGCAGCGTCCAGGGGCAAAGCTCCTACGAGCAGTACTTC.

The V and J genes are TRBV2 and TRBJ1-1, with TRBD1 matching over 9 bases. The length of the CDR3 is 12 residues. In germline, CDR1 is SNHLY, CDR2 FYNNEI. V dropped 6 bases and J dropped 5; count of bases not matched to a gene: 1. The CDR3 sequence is CASRTGGTEAFF. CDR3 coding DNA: TGTGCCAGCAGGACAGGGGGGACTGAAGCTTTCTTT.

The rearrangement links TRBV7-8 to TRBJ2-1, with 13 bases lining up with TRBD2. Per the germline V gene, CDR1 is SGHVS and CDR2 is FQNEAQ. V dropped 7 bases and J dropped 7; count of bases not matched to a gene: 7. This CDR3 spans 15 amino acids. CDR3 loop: CASIGLAGVVNEQFF. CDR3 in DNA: TGTGCCAGCATCGGACTAGCGGGAGTAGTGAATGAGCAGTTCTTC.

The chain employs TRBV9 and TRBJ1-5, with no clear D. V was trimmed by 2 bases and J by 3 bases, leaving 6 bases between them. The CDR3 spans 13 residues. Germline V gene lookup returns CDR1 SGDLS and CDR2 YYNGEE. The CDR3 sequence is CASSVAVNQPQHF. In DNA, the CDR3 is TGTGCCAGCAGCGTCGCAGTCAATCAGCCCCAGCATTTT.